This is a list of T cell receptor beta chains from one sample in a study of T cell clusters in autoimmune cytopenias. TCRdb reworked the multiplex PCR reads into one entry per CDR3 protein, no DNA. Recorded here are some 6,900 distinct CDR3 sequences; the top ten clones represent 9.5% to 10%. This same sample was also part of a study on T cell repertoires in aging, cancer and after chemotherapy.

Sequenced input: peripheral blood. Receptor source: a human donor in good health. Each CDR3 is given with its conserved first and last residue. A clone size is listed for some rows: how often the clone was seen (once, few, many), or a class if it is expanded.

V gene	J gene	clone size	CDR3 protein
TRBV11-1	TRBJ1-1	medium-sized	CASSASGGTEAFF
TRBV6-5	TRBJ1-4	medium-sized	CASRSGTGRKKLFF
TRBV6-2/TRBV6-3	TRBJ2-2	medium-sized	CASKHDAGELFF
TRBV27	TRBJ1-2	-	CASSFDGVDGYTF
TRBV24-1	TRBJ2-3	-	CATSDPTGLLTDTQYF
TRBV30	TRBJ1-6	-	CAWSAPMGYNSPLHF
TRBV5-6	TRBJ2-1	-	CASSLGGPYNEQFF
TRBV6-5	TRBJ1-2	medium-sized	CASSTGTYGYTF
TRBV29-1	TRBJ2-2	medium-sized	CSVEVHNTGELFF
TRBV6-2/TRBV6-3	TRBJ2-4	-	CATQPGRGRTKNIQYF
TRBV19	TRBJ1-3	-	CASGPGSSGNTIYF
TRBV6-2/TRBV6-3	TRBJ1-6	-	CASSYDGNSPLHF
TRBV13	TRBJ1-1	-	CASSLEEGKHTNTEAFF
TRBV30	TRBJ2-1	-	CAWSIGTSGGANEQFF
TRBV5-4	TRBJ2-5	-	CASSLPLAVQETQYF
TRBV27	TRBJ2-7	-	CASSHNVQSSYEQYF
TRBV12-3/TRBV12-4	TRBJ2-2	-	CASKRTVNTGELFF
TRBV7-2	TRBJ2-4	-	CASSSPLAKNIQYF
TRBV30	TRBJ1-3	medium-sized	CAWSTGTGSGNTIYF
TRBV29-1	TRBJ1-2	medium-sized	CSVDDSLRDYGYTF
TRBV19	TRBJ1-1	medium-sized	CASSAHPGQRNTEAFF
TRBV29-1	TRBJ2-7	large	CSVRDSRSYEQYF
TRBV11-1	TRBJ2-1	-	CASSLGDRSGNEQFF
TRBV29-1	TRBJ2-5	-	CSVLGVGGVQETQYF
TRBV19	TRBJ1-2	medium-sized	CASSIKQGPVYGYTF
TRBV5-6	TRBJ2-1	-	CASSPWENEQFF
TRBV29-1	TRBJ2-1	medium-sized	CSVEDPRGYSYNEQFF
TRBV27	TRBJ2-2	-	CASSSSGTSNIRELFF
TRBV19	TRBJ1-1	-	CASSPSRQSMNTEAFF
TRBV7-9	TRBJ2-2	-	CASSFEGELFF
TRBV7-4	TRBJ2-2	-	CASSHPGTVANTGELFF
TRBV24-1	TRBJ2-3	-	CATTHLSGGTQDTQYF
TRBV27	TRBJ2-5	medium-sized	CASSNAGGGETQYF
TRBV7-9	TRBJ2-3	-	CASSFSTGDTQYF
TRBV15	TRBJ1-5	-	CATSRDLQGTQPQHF
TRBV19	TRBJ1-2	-	CASSTSGSYYGYTF
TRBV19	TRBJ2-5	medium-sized	CASAASGPPRETQYF
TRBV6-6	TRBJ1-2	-	CASSYGGQAANYGYTF
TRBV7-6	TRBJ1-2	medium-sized	CASRSGTDYGYTF
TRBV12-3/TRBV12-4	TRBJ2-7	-	CASSPPTGYEQYF
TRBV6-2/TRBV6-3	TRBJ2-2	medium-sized	CASREILTQRNTGELFF
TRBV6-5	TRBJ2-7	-	CASSYTLAGGGGEQYF
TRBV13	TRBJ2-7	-	CASSPNRVSYEQYF
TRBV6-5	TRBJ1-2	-	CASPPGGALGGYTF
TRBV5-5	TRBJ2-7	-	CASSLSTGTGIYEQYF
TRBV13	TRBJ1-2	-	CASSAGQATAGYTF
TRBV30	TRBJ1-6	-	CAWSPGALESSPLHF
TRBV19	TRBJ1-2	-	CASTAGFGSYGYTF
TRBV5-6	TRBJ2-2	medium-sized	CASSFLGGALDTGELFF
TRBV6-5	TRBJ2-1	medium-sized	CASSGPGTQTGTSTFF
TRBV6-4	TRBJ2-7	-	CVSPDSNEQYF
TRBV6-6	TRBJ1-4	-	CASSYVWSANEKLFF
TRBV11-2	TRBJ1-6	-	CASSLETVYNSPLHF
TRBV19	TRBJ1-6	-	CASSIRRDRLGNSPLHF
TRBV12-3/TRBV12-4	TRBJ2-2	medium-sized	CASSLREGELFF
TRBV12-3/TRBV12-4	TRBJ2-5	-	CASSLTRGETQYF
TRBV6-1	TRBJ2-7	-	CASNGRTSYEQYF